This TCR beta chain was documented in a study of cytomegalovirus exposure and HLA in healthy donors. Study outcomes and limitations: The study carried out a later analysis of TCR beta sequences. It associated some 18,000 of them with specific HLA alleles at a false discovery rate of 0.05. It was in a later analysis that TCR association rates were seen to vary by HLA locus, highest for DRB1 and lowest for HLA-C.

The CDR3 spans 15 residues. CDR1 is MNHEY and CDR2 is SVGAGI in the germline V gene. Trimming shortened V by 7 bases and J by 0 bases, and 15 bases separated the two germline ends. The PCR had 60 Vbeta and 13 Jbeta primers. Authors' data handling: In a later analysis, some 11 million of approximately 86 million unique beta chains occurred in at least two donors. Sequenced by immunoSEQ multiplex PCR; TCRdb stores in-frame clones only, minus some. V and J calls and clone size are those listed in that table; D and trimming were worked out from the DNA. The repertoire consists of approximately 160,000 clones, with 75% occurring once and the leading ten covering around 1.4%. In this sample, this clone turned up a few times. The antigen is not known.

The V and J genes are TRBV6-5 and TRBJ1-1; maybe TRBD1 (6 bases). The sequenced sample was PBMCs. The clonotype originates from a man aged 18 to 30 in good health and CMV-seronegative. The chain's CDR3 is CASTGGGGLNTEAFF. The CDR3 DNA reads TGTGCCAGCACCGGAGGGGGGGGGTTGAACACTGAAGCTTTCTTT.